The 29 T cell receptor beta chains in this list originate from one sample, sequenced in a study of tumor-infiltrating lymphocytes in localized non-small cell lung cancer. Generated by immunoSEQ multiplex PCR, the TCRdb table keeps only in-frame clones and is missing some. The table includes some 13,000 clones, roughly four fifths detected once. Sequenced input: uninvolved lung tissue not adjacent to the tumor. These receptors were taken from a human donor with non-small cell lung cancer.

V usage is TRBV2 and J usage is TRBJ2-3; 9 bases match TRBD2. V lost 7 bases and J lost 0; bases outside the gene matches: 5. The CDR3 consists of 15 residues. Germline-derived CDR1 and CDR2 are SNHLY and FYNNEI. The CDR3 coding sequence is TGTGCCAGCATCCGACTAGCGGCTAGCACAGATACGCAGTATTTT. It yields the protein CASIRLAASTDTQYF.

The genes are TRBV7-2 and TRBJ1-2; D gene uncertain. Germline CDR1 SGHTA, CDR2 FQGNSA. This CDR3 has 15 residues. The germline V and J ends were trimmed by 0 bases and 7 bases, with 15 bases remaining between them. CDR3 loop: CASSLAPLASPGYTF. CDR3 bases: TGTGCCAGCAGCTTAGCGCCGTTGGCCAGTCCTGGCTACACCTTC.

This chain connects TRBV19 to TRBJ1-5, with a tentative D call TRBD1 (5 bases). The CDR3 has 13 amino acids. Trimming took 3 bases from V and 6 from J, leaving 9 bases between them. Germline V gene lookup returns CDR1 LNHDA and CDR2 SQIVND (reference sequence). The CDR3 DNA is TGTGCCAGTAGTATCGGCAGGGCTCAGCCCCAGCATTTT. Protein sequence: CASSIGRAQPQHF.

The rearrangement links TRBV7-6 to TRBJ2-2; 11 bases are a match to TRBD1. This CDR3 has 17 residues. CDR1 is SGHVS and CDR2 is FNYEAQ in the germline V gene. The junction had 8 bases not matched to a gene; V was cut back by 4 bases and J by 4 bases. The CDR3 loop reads CASSSGQGARGTGELFF. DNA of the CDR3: TGTGCCAGCAGCTCCGGACAGGGGGCAAGAGGCACCGGGGAGCTGTTTTTT.

CDR3 nucleotide sequence: TGTGCCAGCAGCGATAGATGGACAGGGCCCACTAACACTGAAGCTTTCTTT. Its protein product is CASSDRWTGPTNTEAFF. V usage is TRBV7-3 and J usage is TRBJ1-1; the match to TRBD1 covers 8 bases. The CDR3 contains 17 residues. The germline CDR1 and CDR2 sequences are SGHTA and FQGTGA. The J segment lost 2 bases and the V segment lost 5 bases, leaving 13 bases of the junction unmatched.

CDR3 DNA sequence: TGTGCCAGCAGCTTAGAAAGGACAGGGGATGGCTACACCTTC. Its protein product is CASSLERTGDGYTF. V gene TRBV7-9 combines with J gene TRBJ1-2; 9 bases are a match to TRBD1. The V segment lost 1 base and the J segment 6 bases; nucleotides outside the gene matches: 3. This CDR3 is 14 amino acids long. Looked up from germline, CDR1 is SEHNR and CDR2 is FQNEAQ (reference sequence).

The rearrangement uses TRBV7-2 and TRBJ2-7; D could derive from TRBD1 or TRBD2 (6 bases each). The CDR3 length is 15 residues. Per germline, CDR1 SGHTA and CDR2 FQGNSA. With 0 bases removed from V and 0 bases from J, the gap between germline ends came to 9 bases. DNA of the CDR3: TGTGCCAGCAGCTTAGCCGGGGGCGACTCCTACGAGCAGTACTTC. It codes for CASSLAGGDSYEQYF. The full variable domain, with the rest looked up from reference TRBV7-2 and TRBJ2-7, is GAGVSQSPSNKVTEKGKDVELRCDPISGHTALYWYRQSLGQGLEFLIYFQGNSAPDKSGLPSDRFSAERTGGSVSTLTIQRTQQEDSAVYLCASSLAGGDSYEQYFGPGTRLTVT.

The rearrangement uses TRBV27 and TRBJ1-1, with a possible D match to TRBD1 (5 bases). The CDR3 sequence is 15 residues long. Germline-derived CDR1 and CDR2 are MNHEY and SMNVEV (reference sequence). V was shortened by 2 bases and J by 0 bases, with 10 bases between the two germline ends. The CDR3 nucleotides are TGTGCCAGCAGTTTAGGCGGACACTTGAACACTGAAGCTTTCTTT. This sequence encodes CASSLGGHLNTEAFF.

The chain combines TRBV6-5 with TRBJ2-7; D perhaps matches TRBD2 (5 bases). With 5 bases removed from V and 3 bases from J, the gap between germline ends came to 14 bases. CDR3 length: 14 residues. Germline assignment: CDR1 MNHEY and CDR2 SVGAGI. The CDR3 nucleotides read TGTGCCAGCAGTGGAGGAGGAGCCGGCTACGAGCAGTACTTC. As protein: CASSGGGAGYEQYF.

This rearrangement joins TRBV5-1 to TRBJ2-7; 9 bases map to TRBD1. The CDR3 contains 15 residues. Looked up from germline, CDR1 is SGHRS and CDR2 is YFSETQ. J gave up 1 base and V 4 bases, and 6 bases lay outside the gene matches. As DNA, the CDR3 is TGCGCCAGCAGCGTACCGGGACAGGGTTCCTACGAGCAGTACTTC. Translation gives CASSVPGQGSYEQYF.

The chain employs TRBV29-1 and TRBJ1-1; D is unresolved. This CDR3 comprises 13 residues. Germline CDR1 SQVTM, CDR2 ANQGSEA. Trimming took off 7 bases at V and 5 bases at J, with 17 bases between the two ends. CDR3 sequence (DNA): TGCAGCGGCACAACTACCCCGAGGACTGAAGCTTTCTTT. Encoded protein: CSGTTTPRTEAFF.

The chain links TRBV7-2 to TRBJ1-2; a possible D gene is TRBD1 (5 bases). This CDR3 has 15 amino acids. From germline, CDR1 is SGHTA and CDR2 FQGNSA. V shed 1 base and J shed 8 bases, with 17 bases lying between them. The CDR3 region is CASSLEMSGFGGYTF. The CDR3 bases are TGTGCCAGCAGCTTAGAAATGTCAGGGTTTGGGGGCTACACCTTC.

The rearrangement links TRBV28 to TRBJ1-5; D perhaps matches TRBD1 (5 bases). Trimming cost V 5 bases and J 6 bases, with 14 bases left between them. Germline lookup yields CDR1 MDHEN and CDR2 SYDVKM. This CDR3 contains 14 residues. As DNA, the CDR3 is TGTGCCAGCAGTACTCCAGGGTTCATTCAGCCCCAGCATTTT. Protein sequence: CASSTPGFIQPQHF.

In DNA, the CDR3 is TGTGCCAGCCGGCTCGGGACAGGGGCCGGCGGGGAGCTGTTTTTT. Translating it yields CASRLGTGAGGELFF. The chain recombines TRBV27 with TRBJ2-2, with 10 bases lining up with TRBD1. This CDR3 contains 15 residues. V lost 8 bases, J lost 7 bases, and 10 bases stayed unmatched. The germline gives CDR1 MNHEY, CDR2 SMNVEV (reference sequence).

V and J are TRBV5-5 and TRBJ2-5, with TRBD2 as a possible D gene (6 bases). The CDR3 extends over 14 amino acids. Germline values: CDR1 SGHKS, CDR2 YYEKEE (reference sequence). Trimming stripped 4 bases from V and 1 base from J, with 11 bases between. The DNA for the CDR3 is TGTGCCAGCAGCGGAACCGGGGGCCAAGAGACCCAGTACTTC. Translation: CASSGTGGQETQYF.

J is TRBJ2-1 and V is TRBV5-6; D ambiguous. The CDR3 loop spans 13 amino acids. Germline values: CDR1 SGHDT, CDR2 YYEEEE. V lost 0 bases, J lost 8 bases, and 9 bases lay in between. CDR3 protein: CASSLDFPHEQFF. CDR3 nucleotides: TGTGCCAGCAGCTTGGATTTCCCCCATGAGCAGTTCTTC.

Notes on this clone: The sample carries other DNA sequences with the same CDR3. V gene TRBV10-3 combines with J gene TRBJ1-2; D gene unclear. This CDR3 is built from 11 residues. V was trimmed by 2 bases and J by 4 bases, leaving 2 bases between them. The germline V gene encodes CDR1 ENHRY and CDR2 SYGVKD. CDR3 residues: CAISESYGYTF. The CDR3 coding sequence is TGTGCCATCAGTGAGAGCTATGGCTACACCTTC.

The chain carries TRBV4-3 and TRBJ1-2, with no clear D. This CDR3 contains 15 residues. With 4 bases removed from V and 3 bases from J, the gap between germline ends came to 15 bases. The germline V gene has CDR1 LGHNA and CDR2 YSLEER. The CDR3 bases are TGCGCCAGCAGCCCCAGCGACGGAACCGACTATGGCTACACCTTC. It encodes CASSPSDGTDYGYTF.

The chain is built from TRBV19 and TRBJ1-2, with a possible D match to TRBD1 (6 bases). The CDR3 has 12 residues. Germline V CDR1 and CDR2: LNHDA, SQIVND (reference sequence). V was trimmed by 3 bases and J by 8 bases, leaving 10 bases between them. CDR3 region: CASSIGGSGYTF. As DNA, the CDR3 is TGTGCCAGTAGTATTGGGGGCTCCGGCTACACCTTC.

The CDR3 sequence is CAWSGRNTIYF. In nucleotides, the CDR3 is TGTGCCTGGAGTGGCAGAAACACCATATATTTT. The chain has TRBV30 and TRBJ1-3; D remains ambiguous. This CDR3 contains 11 residues. V gave up 1 base and J gave up 5 bases, with 3 bases separating them. Germline CDR1 is GTSNPN and CDR2 is SVGIG (reference sequence). Together with reference TRBV30 and TRBJ1-3, the CDR3 gives the full variable domain: SQTIHQWPATLVQPVGSPLSLECTVEGTSNPNLYWYRQAAGRGLQLLFYSVGIGQISSEVPQNLSASRPQDRQFILSSKKLLLSDSGFYLCAWSGRNTIYFGEGSWLTVV.

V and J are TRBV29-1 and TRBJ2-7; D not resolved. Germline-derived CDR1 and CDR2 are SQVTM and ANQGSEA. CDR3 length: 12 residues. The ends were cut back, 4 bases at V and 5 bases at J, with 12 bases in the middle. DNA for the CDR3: TGCAGCGTTGTGAAGGGAATTAACGAGCAGTACTTC. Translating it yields CSVVKGINEQYF.

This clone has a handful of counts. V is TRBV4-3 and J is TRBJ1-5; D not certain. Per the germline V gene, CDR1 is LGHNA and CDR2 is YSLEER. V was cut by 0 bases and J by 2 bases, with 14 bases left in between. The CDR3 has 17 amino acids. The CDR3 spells CASSQDAGSWGNQPQHF. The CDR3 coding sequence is TGCGCCAGCAGCCAAGATGCGGGGAGTTGGGGCAATCAGCCCCAGCATTTT.

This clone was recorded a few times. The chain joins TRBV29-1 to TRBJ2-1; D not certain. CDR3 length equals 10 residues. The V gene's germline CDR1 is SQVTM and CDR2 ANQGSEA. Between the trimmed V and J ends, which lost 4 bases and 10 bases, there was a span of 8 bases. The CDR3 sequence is CSVGTEEQFF. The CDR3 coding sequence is TGCAGCGTTGGGACGGAAGAGCAGTTCTTC.

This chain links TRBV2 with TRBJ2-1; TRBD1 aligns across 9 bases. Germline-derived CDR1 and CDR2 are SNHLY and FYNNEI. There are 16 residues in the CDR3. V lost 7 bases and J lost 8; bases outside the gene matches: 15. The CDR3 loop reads CASNVPGTGPDYEQFF. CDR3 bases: TGTGCCAGCAACGTCCCCGGGACAGGGCCCGACTATGAGCAGTTCTTC.

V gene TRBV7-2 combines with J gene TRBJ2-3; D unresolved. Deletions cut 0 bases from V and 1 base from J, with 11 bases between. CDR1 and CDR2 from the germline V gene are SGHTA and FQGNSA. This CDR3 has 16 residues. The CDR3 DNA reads TGTGCCAGCAGCTTAGCGCGGACGATCCGCACAGATACGCAGTATTTT. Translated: CASSLARTIRTDTQYF.

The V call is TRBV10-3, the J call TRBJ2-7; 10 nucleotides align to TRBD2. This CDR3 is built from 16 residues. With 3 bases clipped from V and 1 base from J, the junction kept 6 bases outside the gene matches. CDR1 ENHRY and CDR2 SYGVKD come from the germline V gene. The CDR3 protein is CAISDVERGGSYEQYF. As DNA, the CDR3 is TGTGCCATCAGTGATGTCGAGCGGGGGGGTTCCTACGAGCAGTACTTC.

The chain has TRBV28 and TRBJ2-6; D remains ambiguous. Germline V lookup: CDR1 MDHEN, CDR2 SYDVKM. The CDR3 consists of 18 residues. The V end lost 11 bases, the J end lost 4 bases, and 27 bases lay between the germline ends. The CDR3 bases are TGTGCCGCAACCCCAACGGCAAGCATACCAGTGGGGGCCAACGTCCTGACTTTC. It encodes CAATPTASIPVGANVLTF.

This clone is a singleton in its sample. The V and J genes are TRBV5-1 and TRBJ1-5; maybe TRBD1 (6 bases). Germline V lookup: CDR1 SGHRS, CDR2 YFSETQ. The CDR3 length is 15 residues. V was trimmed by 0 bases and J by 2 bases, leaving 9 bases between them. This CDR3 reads CASSLAGGGNQPQHF. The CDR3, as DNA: TGCGCCAGCAGCTTGGCGGGGGGCGGCAATCAGCCCCAGCATTTT. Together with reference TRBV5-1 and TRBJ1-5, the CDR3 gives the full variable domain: KAGVTQTPRYLIKTRGQQVTLSCSPISGHRSVSWYQQTPGQGLQFLFEYFSETQRNKGNFPGRFSGRQFSNSRSEMNVSTLELGDSALYLCASSLAGGGNQPQHFGDGTRLSIL.

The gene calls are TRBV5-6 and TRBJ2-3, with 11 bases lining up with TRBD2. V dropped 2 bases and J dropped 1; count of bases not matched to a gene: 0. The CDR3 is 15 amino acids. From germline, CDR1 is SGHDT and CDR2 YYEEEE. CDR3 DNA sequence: TGTGCCAGCAGCTTACTAGCGGGAGGCACAGATACGCAGTATTTT. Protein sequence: CASSLLAGGTDTQYF. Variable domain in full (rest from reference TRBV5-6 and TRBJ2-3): DAGVTQSPTHLIKTRGQQVTLRCSPKSGHDTVSWYQQALGQGPQFIFQYYEEEERQRGNFPDRFSGHQFPNYSSELNVNALLLGDSALYLCASSLLAGGTDTQYFGPGTRLTVL.